This TCR beta chain emerged from a study of CD8+CD57+ T cells in acquired aplastic anemia. In the study overall: Sorted CD4+ and CD8+ cell DNA averaged roughly 3.2 ug.

Profiling that covered TCR beta VDJ and CDR3 relied on genomic DNA as its template. MiXCR, run by TCRdb on the reads, gives a single entry per CDR3 protein. The sample lists 250,000 to 300,000 distinct CDR3 sequences, 45% to 70% occurring once. Concerning this clonotype: As yet, its antigen is unknown.

Germline CDR1 DFQATT, CDR2 SNEGSKA (reference sequence). This CDR3 comprises 15 residues. With 2 bases clipped from V and 6 bases from J, the junction kept 7 bases outside the gene matches. The study, taken as a whole, reports: Patients and controls had in common 25 to 30 CD8+ CDR3 sequences. Between the patient and control groups, CD8+ Simpson's diversity did not differ significantly.

Sequencing was performed on sorted CD4+, CD8+, or CD8+CD57+ T cells (not recorded which) from PBMCs. This sequence was found in a human donor with severe aplastic anemia or a healthy control (not recorded which). This sequence joins TRBV20-1 and TRBJ2-1; 10 nucleotides align to TRBD2. CDR3 nucleotide sequence: TGCAGTGCTAGATCCCAGCGGGGGGGCCTCAATGAGCAGTTCTTC. It translates to CSARSQRGGLNEQFF.